The next 32 T cell receptor beta chains were all read from a single sample in a study of blood T cell repertoires in COVID-19 (TCRdb year 2020). Libraries came from the immunoSEQ multiplex PCR assay. The source is immuneACCESS, and TCRdb retained only in-frame sequences with V and J called. Part of the clones is not carried over; for the studies checked, unresolved V genes explain less than half of this, and the remainder is unexplained. Across this sample there are about 250,000 clones, with under 90% seen only once. Around 3.3% of the sample comes from the top ten. Sequencing input: PBMCs or T cells enriched from blood (not recorded which). These receptors were collected from a woman in her thirties or forties who had been exposed to COVID-19.

This clone showed up just a few times. The chain links TRBV10-3 to TRBJ1-6, with D possibly matching TRBD1 (5 bases). The germline V gene encodes CDR1 ENHRY and CDR2 SYGVKD. V was pared by 7 bases and J by 8 bases, with 12 bases between. This CDR3 is built from 13 residues. The CDR3 here is CAITGEVDSPLHF. CDR3 in DNA: TGTGCCATCACGGGGGAGGTTGATTCACCCCTCCACTTT.

The chain links TRBV3-1 (or the pseudogene TRBV3-2) to TRBJ2-3, with D possibly TRBD2 on 6 matching bases. The CDR3 covers 12 residues. V lost 6 bases to trimming and J lost 4 bases, with 8 bases between them. Germline V gene data show CDR1 as LGHDT and CDR2 as YNNKEL (reference sequence). CDR3 nucleotide sequence: TGTGCCAGCAGGCGGGGCGCAGATACGCAGTATTTT. It translates to CASRRGADTQYF.

V gene TRBV25-1 combines with J gene TRBJ1-4, with 7 nucleotides matching TRBD1. Germline trimming cut 0 bases from V and 8 bases from J; bases unmatched to any gene: 9. CDR1 and CDR2 (germline): MGHDK, SYGVNS. The CDR3 consists of 16 residues. CDR3 loop: CASSEYPGGLGEKLFF. In DNA, the CDR3 is TGTGCCAGCAGTGAATACCCAGGGGGGCTAGGCGAAAAACTGTTTTTT.

This chain links TRBV7-9 with TRBJ2-1, with unresolved D. Trimming cost V 1 base and J 3 bases, with 16 bases left between them. The CDR3 covers 17 residues. Germline V lookup: CDR1 SEHNR, CDR2 FQNEAQ (reference sequence). DNA for the CDR3: TGTGCCAGCAGCTTAGGAGGTAGTGCTAGTTTCTACAATGAGCAGTTCTTC. It codes for CASSLGGSASFYNEQFF.

The chain joins TRBV7-9 to TRBJ1-1, with 7 bases that match TRBD1. The CDR3 is 13 residues long. V trimming: 7 bases; J trimming: 4 bases; junction bases outside the gene matches: 6. CDR1 is SEHNR, CDR2 FQNEAQ, per germline (reference sequence). In DNA form, the CDR3 reads TGTGCCAGCAACGACAGGGAGGTCACTGAAGCTTTCTTT. As protein: CASNDREVTEAFF.

The rearrangement joins TRBV19 to TRBJ1-6; D is unresolved. This CDR3 has 16 residues. V lost 2 bases to trimming and J lost 3 bases, with 11 bases between them. Germline V gives CDR1 LNHDA, CDR2 SQIVND (reference sequence). The CDR3 here is CASSIRSGYYNSPLHF. The CDR3 DNA sequence: TGTGCCAGTAGTATACGGTCAGGTTACTATAATTCACCCCTCCACTTT.

V usage is TRBV29-1 and J usage is TRBJ1-6; 8 positions agree with TRBD1. The trim removed 6 bases at V and 7 bases at J, leaving 5 bases unmatched. CDR3 size: 13 residues. Germline CDR1 and CDR2: SQVTM and ANQGSEA. CDR3 coding DNA: TGCAGCGTGGGGGACAGGTCGAATTCACCCCTCCACTTT. Its protein product is CSVGDRSNSPLHF.

This chain connects TRBV3-1 (or the pseudogene TRBV3-2) to TRBJ2-7; D gene uncertain. The germline CDR1 and CDR2 sequences are LGHDT and YNNKEL (reference sequence). This CDR3 region has 13 residues. V shed 4 bases and J shed 3 bases, with 10 bases lying between them. The CDR3 nucleotides are TGTGCCAGCAGCCCAAACCCCGGCTACGAGCAGTACTTC. Translating gives CASSPNPGYEQYF.

This clone was seen once. J is TRBJ1-2 and V is TRBV11-2; a weak D match, TRBD1 (6 bases). There are 15 residues in the CDR3. CDR1 and CDR2 from the germline V gene are SGHAT and FQNNGV. Trimming removed 2 bases from V and 0 bases from J, with 10 bases in between. The CDR3 nucleotides are TGTGCCAGCAGCTTAACGGACAGCGCTAACTATGGCTACACCTTC. Its protein product is CASSLTDSANYGYTF.

The chain recombines TRBV28 with TRBJ1-5; D ambiguous. This CDR3 is built from 13 residues. V shed 6 bases and J shed 0 bases, with 6 bases lying between them. From germline, CDR1 is MDHEN and CDR2 SYDVKM. The CDR3 DNA follows: TGTGCCAGCAGGGCAGATAGCAATCAGCCCCAGCATTTT. Its protein is CASRADSNQPQHF.

The rearrangement uses TRBV18 and TRBJ1-4; 8 bases are shared with TRBD1. The CDR3 consists of 15 residues. With 3 bases clipped from V and 7 bases from J, the junction kept 7 bases outside the gene matches. Germline loops: CDR1 KGHSH, CDR2 LQKENI. In DNA, the CDR3 is TGTGCCAGCTCACCGTACAGGGGGGTAGGTGAAAAACTGTTTTTT. Translating it yields CASSPYRGVGEKLFF.

This sequence joins TRBV18 and TRBJ2-2; 10 bases are a match to TRBD1. With 6 bases clipped from V and 5 bases from J, the junction kept 3 bases outside the gene matches. This CDR3 region has 14 residues. CDR1 is KGHSH and CDR2 is LQKENI in the germline V gene. The CDR3 here is CASSDRGLTGELFF. The CDR3 region has the DNA TGTGCCAGCTCCGACAGGGGGCTAACCGGGGAGCTGTTTTTT.

This clone occurred a few times. The sample contains more than one DNA sequence encoding this CDR3. The chain couples TRBV3-1 (or the pseudogene TRBV3-2) to TRBJ1-4; 7 bases agree with TRBD1. The CDR3 contains 16 residues. CDR1 is LGHDT, CDR2 YNNKEL, per germline (reference sequence). Losses at the gene ends were 1 base for V and 3 bases for J; bases not matched to a gene: 5. The CDR3 nucleotides are TGTGCCAGCAGCCAAGGCGGGACAGTGGCTAATGAAAAACTGTTTTTT. Its translation: CASSQGGTVANEKLFF.

The chain joins TRBV6-4 to TRBJ1-1, with a weak D call TRBD1 (6 bases). This CDR3 comprises 15 residues. CDR1 is MRHNA, CDR2 SNTAGT, per germline. The V end lost 6 bases, the J end lost 6 bases, and 20 bases lay between the germline ends. CDR3 region: CASSLRGGKDSEAFF. CDR3 nucleotides: TGTGCCAGCAGCCTCCGAGGGGGAAAAGACTCTGAAGCTTTCTTT.

The chain combines TRBV11-2 with TRBJ1-5; D gene unclear. The CDR3 covers 14 residues. Trimming took off 0 bases at V and 5 bases at J, with 8 bases between the two ends. Germline-derived CDR1 and CDR2 are SGHAT and FQNNGV. As DNA, the CDR3 is TGTGCCAGCAGCTTAGACGGGGAGGATCAGCCCCAGCATTTT. Its translation is CASSLDGEDQPQHF.

The chain has TRBV7-7 and TRBJ1-2, with TRBD1 identical over 7 bases. This CDR3 contains 18 residues. The junction had 15 bases not matched to a gene; V was cut back by 5 bases and J by 0 bases. The germline V gene has CDR1 SSHAT and CDR2 FNYEAQ (reference sequence). The CDR3 nucleotides read TGTGCCAGCAGCCAGCGACCATCCACAGGGGAATCTAACTATGGCTACACCTTC. It is translated as CASSQRPSTGESNYGYTF.

This clone was picked up one time. The chain combines TRBV30 with TRBJ1-5; D is unresolved. This CDR3 comprises 12 residues. Trimming pared 1 base from V and 4 bases from J, leaving 5 bases between. The V gene's germline CDR1 is GTSNPN and CDR2 SVGIG (reference sequence). CDR3 bases: TGTGCCTGGAGTGCGACTAATCAGCCCCAGCATTTT. It specifies CAWSATNQPQHF. The whole variable domain, filled in from reference TRBV30 and TRBJ1-5, reads SQTIHQWPATLVQPVGSPLSLECTVEGTSNPNLYWYRQAAGRGLQLLFYSVGIGQISSEVPQNLSASRPQDRQFILSSKKLLLSDSGFYLCAWSATNQPQHFGDGTRLSIL.

The rearrangement links TRBV11-2 to TRBJ2-7; weak D call: TRBD1 (5 bases). Between the trimmed V and J ends, which lost 2 bases and 1 base, there was a span of 9 bases. The CDR3 spans 14 residues. Germline assignment: CDR1 SGHAT and CDR2 FQNNGV. The CDR3: CASSLLTGSYEQYF. The DNA of the CDR3 is TGTGCCAGCAGCTTACTAACAGGTTCCTACGAGCAGTACTTC.

This clone came up a few times. This sequence joins TRBV6-5 and TRBJ2-1, with 8 bases matching TRBD2. Germline CDR1 MNHEY, CDR2 SVGAGI. The trim removed 2 bases at V and 4 bases at J, leaving 4 bases unmatched. The CDR3 runs 15 residues. The DNA of the CDR3 is TGTGCCAGCAGTTACCAAGCGGGGGAATACAATGAGCAGTTCTTC. Its translation: CASSYQAGEYNEQFF.

The chain links TRBV6-5 to TRBJ1-2, with 7 nucleotides matching TRBD1. Germline V CDR1 and CDR2: MNHEY, SVGAGI. With 5 bases clipped from V and 4 bases from J, the junction kept 10 bases outside the gene matches. The CDR3 has 15 residues. The CDR3 nucleotides are TGTGCCAGCAGTCAAAAGCACAGGGGATTCTATGGCTACACCTTC. Its translation: CASSQKHRGFYGYTF.

This clone showed up just once. The genes are TRBV21-1 and TRBJ1-6. TRBV21-1 counts as a pseudogene. The CDR3 covers 13 residues. The CDR3 loop is CASSTHAGPPLHF. DNA of the CDR3: TGTGCCAGCAGCACGCACGCGGGTCCACCCCTCCACTTT.

The rearrangement links TRBV10-2 to TRBJ1-1; TRBD1 matches at 9 bases. The germline CDR1 and CDR2 sequences are WSHSY and SAAADI. J was trimmed by 4 bases and V by 5 bases; bases with no gene match: 5. This CDR3 spans 14 amino acids. CDR3 protein: CASSSGTGITEAFF. CDR3 DNA sequence: TGCGCCAGCAGTTCCGGGACAGGGATCACTGAAGCTTTCTTT.

The V call is TRBV5-6, the J call TRBJ1-3; unclear D gene. The germline V gene encodes CDR1 SGHDT and CDR2 YYEEEE. The CDR3 runs 15 residues. The ends were cut back, 0 bases at V and 4 bases at J, with 11 bases in the middle. CDR3 nucleotide sequence: TGTGCCAGCAGCTTGGTTCGCGGGGAGGGAAACACCATATATTTT. This encodes CASSLVRGEGNTIYF.

The V gene is TRBV27, the J gene TRBJ1-1, with D tentatively TRBD1 (6 bases). Germline CDR1 MNHEY, CDR2 SMNVEV (reference sequence). The CDR3 contains 13 residues. Trimming removed 5 bases from V and 4 bases from J, with 11 bases in between. As DNA, the CDR3 is TGTGCCAGCAGTACCAGGGGCGGCACTGAAGCTTTCTTT. Translation: CASSTRGGTEAFF.

The rearrangement uses TRBV18 and TRBJ1-3; D may be TRBD1 (5 bases). Looked up from germline, CDR1 is KGHSH and CDR2 is LQKENI. Trimming stripped 3 bases from V and 11 bases from J, with 20 bases between. The CDR3 length is 15 residues. The CDR3 DNA reads as TGTGCCAGCTCACCTCCTTATAAACCCCAAGGGGCCATATATTTT. Its translation: CASSPPYKPQGAIYF.

The chain joins TRBV5-1 to TRBJ1-1; D is uncertain. Germline V gene data show CDR1 as SGHRS and CDR2 as YFSETQ. The CDR3 covers 16 residues. V lost 0 bases, J lost 0 bases, and 12 bases lay in between. Written as DNA, the CDR3 is TGCGCCAGCAGCTTGGCGGGTGGGTTTATGAACACTGAAGCTTTCTTT. Translation: CASSLAGGFMNTEAFF.

The chain employs TRBV19 and TRBJ2-7; weak D call: TRBD1 (6 bases). Trimming took 4 bases from V and 6 from J, leaving 22 bases between them. The CDR3 sequence is 16 residues long. Per the germline V gene, CDR1 is LNHDA and CDR2 is SQIVND (reference sequence). The CDR3 DNA reads TGTGCCAGTAGTACTAAGTTTGTGACAGGTTCTAGCGAGCAGTACTTC. It specifies CASSTKFVTGSSEQYF.

The chain links TRBV30 to TRBJ2-1; 7 nucleotides agree with TRBD2. Per germline, CDR1 GTSNPN and CDR2 SVGIG (reference sequence). V dropped 0 bases and J dropped 7; count of bases not matched to a gene: 12. The CDR3 loop spans 16 amino acids. CDR3 nucleotides: TGTGCCTGGAGTGTACTAAGGTCTAGCGGAAGGAATGAGCAGTTCTTC. As protein: CAWSVLRSSGRNEQFF. Full variable domain (outside the CDR3, taken from reference TRBV30 and TRBJ2-1): SQTIHQWPATLVQPVGSPLSLECTVEGTSNPNLYWYRQAAGRGLQLLFYSVGIGQISSEVPQNLSASRPQDRQFILSSKKLLLSDSGFYLCAWSVLRSSGRNEQFFGPGTRLTVL.

This clone was seen a single time. V usage is TRBV7-9 and J usage is TRBJ2-1; 7 bases fit TRBD1. This CDR3 contains 16 residues. J was trimmed by 3 bases and V by 2 bases; bases with no gene match: 7. Germline lookup yields CDR1 SEHNR and CDR2 FQNEAQ (reference sequence). The CDR3 is CASSLMRDRVYNEQFF. The CDR3 nucleotides read TGTGCCAGCAGCTTAATGAGAGACAGGGTCTACAATGAGCAGTTCTTC.

The chain employs TRBV9 and TRBJ2-2; 7 bases match TRBD2. V was pared by 3 bases and J by 0 bases, with 17 bases of the junction left unmatched. This CDR3 region has 20 residues. The germline gives CDR1 SGDLS, CDR2 YYNGEE. CDR3 amino acids: CASSARGRQPFSANTGELFF. In DNA form, the CDR3 reads TGTGCCAGCAGCGCGCGGGGGAGACAGCCGTTTTCCGCGAACACCGGGGAGCTGTTTTTT.

This clone was seen once. The chain links TRBV4-2 to TRBJ2-1; TRBD1 matches at 7 bases. Losses at the gene ends were 4 bases for V and 10 bases for J; bases not matched to a gene: 7. CDR3 length: 13 amino acids. Per germline, CDR1 LGHNA and CDR2 YNFKEQ. CDR3 DNA: TGTGCCAGCAGCCCCCAAGGGGGCTCAGAGCAGTTCTTC. This encodes CASSPQGGSEQFF.

V gene TRBV7-9 combines with J gene TRBJ2-7, with 8 bases aligning to TRBD1. The CDR3 spans 14 residues. Germline CDR1 reads SEHNR; CDR2 reads FQNEAQ (reference sequence). V lost 4 bases, J lost 5 bases, and 7 bases stayed unmatched. The CDR3 DNA reads TGTGCCAGCAGCTCCAGACAGGGGACGCACGAGCAGTACTTC. It translates to CASSSRQGTHEQYF.